Given below is one T cell receptor beta chain in context. Its antigen is still unknown. The PCR used 60 Vbeta and 13 Jbeta primers. Sequencing used immunoSEQ multiplex PCR; TCRdb keeps in-frame clones, though not all of them. The repertoire holds approximately 190,000 clones, with approximately 86% as singletons. V was shortened by 4 bases and J by 1 base, with 8 bases between the two germline ends. In germline, CDR1 is SQVTM, CDR2 ANQGSEA. The length of the CDR3 is 12 residues. This specimen comes from a study of cytomegalovirus exposure and HLA in healthy donors. In the study overall: Approximately 77 million unique TCRs from HLA-typed donors were held in an early release of data.

General study findings and limits: Earlier results showed most TCR beta V segments being productive about 87% or about 30% of the time. The presence/absence work took it that sequencing depth was about the same across donors. Most sequenced TCRs were rare (though some public TCRs occurred in many donors).

The rearrangement links TRBV29-1 to TRBJ2-7, with a possible D match to TRBD1 (6 bases). This clonotype was sampled from a boy between 2 and 10 years old in good health and CMV-seronegative. Sequenced material: PBMCs. This CDR3 is CSVAGVSYEQYF. The DNA for the CDR3 is TGCAGCGTTGCAGGGGTTTCCTACGAGCAGTACTTC.